This T cell receptor (beta chain) comes out of a study of blood T cell repertoires in COVID-19. Study background: The United States, Italy and Spain were the sources of the acute and convalescent COVID-19 samples. In each case, the material was cDNA or gDNA derived from T cells, B-cell-depleted T cells, or PBMCs.

Germline V CDR1 and CDR2: SGHRS, YFSETQ. The CDR3 consists of 15 residues. Unmatched junction bases numbered 8, after V lost 4 bases and J lost 5 bases. Authors' methods: Using reference gene primer amplification, nucleated cell counts were estimated. Libraries were prepared by immunoSEQ multiplex PCR; TCRdb keeps only in-frame clonotypes and omits some of them. V and J calls and clone size are given by that table; D and trimming were obtained from the DNA. The data hold tens of thousands of clones, with almost 90% observed a single time. The chain employs TRBV5-1 and TRBJ2-1; 8 bases match TRBD1. Sequences were obtained from peripheral blood. This clonotype was sampled from a man in his fifties with acute or convalescent COVID-19. In DNA form, the CDR3 reads TGCGCCAGCAGCCCGGACAGGGTCAGTGACAATGAGCAGTTCTTC. Amino acids: CASSPDRVSDNEQFF.